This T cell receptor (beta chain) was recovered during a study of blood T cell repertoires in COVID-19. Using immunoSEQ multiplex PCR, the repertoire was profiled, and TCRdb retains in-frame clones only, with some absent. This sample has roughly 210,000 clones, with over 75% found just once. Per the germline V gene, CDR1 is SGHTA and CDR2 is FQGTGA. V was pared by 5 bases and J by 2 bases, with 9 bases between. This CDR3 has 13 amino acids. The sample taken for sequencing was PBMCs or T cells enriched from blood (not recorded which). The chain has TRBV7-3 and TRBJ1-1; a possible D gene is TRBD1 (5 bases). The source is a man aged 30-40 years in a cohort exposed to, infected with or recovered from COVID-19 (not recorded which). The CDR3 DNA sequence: TGTGCCAGCAGCCCGACAGTAAACACTGAAGCTTTCTTT. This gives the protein CASSPTVNTEAFF.